This TCR beta chain originates from a study of technical replicates of blood from a handful of donors. Sequenced by immunoSEQ multiplex PCR; TCRdb stores in-frame clones only, minus some. The data contain about 74,000 clones, around 93% of them singletons. The CDR3 consists of 14 residues. Germline V gives CDR1 MNHNS, CDR2 SASEGT. Trimming removed 8 bases from V and 0 bases from J; junction bases left unmatched: 7. The sequenced material came from T cells isolated from PBMCs. The J gene is TRBJ2-7, the V gene TRBV6-1; 7 nucleotides line up with TRBD2. The TCR originated in a human donor in good health. CDR3 residues: CASVPAGLSYEQYF. The CDR3 DNA reads TGTGCCAGCGTTCCAGCGGGGCTCTCCTACGAGCAGTACTTC.